This is a list of T cell receptor beta chains from one sample in a study of T cell responses to AZD1222 COVID-19 vaccine. TCRdb keeps only in-frame clones here, not all; method: immunoSEQ multiplex PCR. The profile shows about 150,000 clones, more than 85% of them singletons. The sample here was peripheral blood, taken on day 0 of AZD1222 vaccination. These receptors all come from an adult in good health. CDR3s include the opening cysteine and the closing phenylalanine or tryptophan. A D gene is named only where the DNA matches it firmly. Only some rows state a clone size, as once, few, many or a class for expanded clones.

-,TRBV25-1,-,TRBJ2-5,CASSDREPETQYF,TGTGCCAGCAGTGACAGGGAACCAGAGACCCAGTACTTC
-,TRBV10-3,-,TRBJ1-6,CAISESTGGSPLHF,TGTGCCATCAGTGAGTCGACTGGGGGTTCACCCCTCCACTTT
few,TRBV29-1,-,TRBJ1-2,CSVDARGGSNYGYTF,TGCAGCGTTGATGCCAGGGGTGGTTCTAACTATGGCTACACCTTC
once,TRBV7-8,-,TRBJ2-6,CASSVGRNSGANVLTF,TGTGCCAGCAGCGTGGGACGGAACTCTGGGGCCAACGTCCTGACTTTC
-,TRBV11-2,-,TRBJ1-1,CASSPGGGLNTEAFF,TGTGCCAGCAGCCCCGGGGGGGGTCTGAACACTGAAGCTTTCTTT
-,TRBV5-1,TRBD2,TRBJ2-1,CASSSTGLAGGQQFF,TGCGCCAGCAGCTCGACGGGACTAGCGGGAGGTCAGCAGTTCTTC
once,TRBV6-5,-,TRBJ1-2,CASSYSTTLTNYGYTF,TGTGCCAGCAGTTACTCGACCACACTCACTAACTATGGCTACACCTTC
-,TRBV7-8,TRBD1,TRBJ1-1,CASSIRDRNTEAFF,TGTGCCAGCAGCATCCGGGACAGAAATACTGAAGCTTTCTTT
-,TRBV6-4,TRBD1,TRBJ2-3,CASSAGQESTDTQYF,TGTGCCAGCAGTGCCGGACAGGAAAGCACAGATACGCAGTATTTT
-,TRBV6-2/TRBV6-3,-,TRBJ1-5,CASSYVRNNQPQHF,TGTGCCAGCAGTTACGTAAGGAACAATCAGCCCCAGCATTTT
once,TRBV28,-,TRBJ2-3,CASSSPSHQGTDTQYF,TGTGCCAGCAGCTCCCCTTCTCATCAAGGGACAGATACGCAGTATTTT